This TCR beta chain was found in a study of neurological immune-mediated disorders (dated by TCRdb to between 2018 and 2020). About the study as a whole: The study compared peripheral blood TCR-beta repertoires of HTLV-I-associated myelopathy (HAM/TSP) patients, multiple sclerosis patients and healthy controls using UMI-based sequencing. Longitudinal HAM/TSP and healthy donors had 3 time-points each (about 3-40 month intervals). Longitudinal samples, technical triplicates and paired sorted CD4+ and CD8+ T-cell subsets, alongside PBMC samples, were included among the 90 to 130 TCR-beta libraries. The cohort comprised 65 to 75 subjects: approximately 15 HAM/TSP patients, 34 multiple sclerosis patients and 20 or so healthy controls.

The CDR3 starts with the cysteine, ends with the phenylalanine, and has 20 residues. Only CDR3 DNA is held: 60 bases, read in frame from base 1. V is clipped by 0 bases and J by 1 base, and the sequence between their germline boundaries is 23 bases long. CDR1 and CDR2 (LGHNA, YNFKEQ) derive from the germline V gene. There are many counts of this clonotype. Its recognized antigen is unknown. No base-level quality is on record; no much larger clone is a single base apart. The time point label on this specimen signifies: longitudinal time-point 3. The healthy controls were volunteers from blood banks in Maryland, USA. Unsorted PBMC libraries were generated from 2 million PBMCs stored in RNAlater at -80 °C until RNA extraction. Peripheral blood was subjected to Ficoll-Hypaque density gradient centrifugation to isolate PBMCs, which were then cryopreserved in liquid nitrogen. What the study reported, not specific to this receptor: Across subjects, expanded clones never shared an identical CDR3 amino acid sequence, which suggests that the TCR-beta repertoires in every group were private. TCR clonal expansion was highest in HAM/TSP patients and lowest in MS patients, with MS patients falling below even healthy controls.

cDNA was synthesized by template-switch 5'RACE using a primer carrying a 10-nucleotide random unique molecular identifier by which each TCR transcript was tagged. Over 180 million TCR-beta sequences, covering 15-18 subjects, were produced in each sequencing run. The RNeasy kit was used for extraction of total RNA. The KAPA Real-time Library Amplification kit was used to amplify TCR-beta VDJ regions with primers targeting the TCR constant region and the 5'RACE anchor. Sample indexes and Illumina adaptors were added in a first PCR, after which library yield was increased in a second PCR. After Ampure bead purification, the roughly 650 bp TCR product was size-selected on a 2% E-gel SizeSelection system. Before pooling, libraries had their quality checked on a Bioanalyzer, their concentration measured with Qubit, and their quantity determined with the Kapa Library Quantification kit. Libraries were sequenced paired-end 2 x 150 bp on an Illumina HiSeq 2500. To increase sequence diversity, roughly 23-30% phiX was spiked into each library pool. The study's processing was this. The quality-filtered reads were processed with the UMI-based MiGEC pipeline, whose error correction step removed more than 80% of the raw TCR sequences. VDJ genes were aligned to IMGT germline references, and each clonotype was defined by a unique CDR3 amino acid sequence together with V-J genes. Clonal expansion, Shannon diversity, and CDR3 relatedness (CalcPairwiseDistances, ClusterSamples) were evaluated with VDJtools, and phylogenetic trees were built with CLCbio workbench. Expanded clones were defined as having at least 8 unique UMIs, based on coefficient-of-variation modelling across technical triplicates. In-frame beta chains were kept once TCRdb had trimmed the public reads at Q25 with fastp and called clones with MiXCR. Every entry covers one CDR3 protein and lists the most common genes and DNA from its rows. Here the V and J calls rest on TCRdb's processing, not on the authors' analysis. The sample has 43,000 or so distinct CDR3 sequences on record, about 13% of them singletons. The top ten constitute over 10% of the sample.

This sequence originates from a man younger than 45 in good health. Sequencing was carried out using PBMCs. The rearrangement combines TRBV4-2 with TRBJ2-3; no confident D gene assignment can be made. The CDR3 reads as follows: CASSQEVFVKGFAGTDTQYF. The bases are TGTGCCAGCAGCCAAGAAGTTTTTGTTAAGGGTTTTGCGGGCACAGATACGCAGTATTTT.